This entry lists 18 T cell receptor beta chains sequenced from one sample in a study of T cells after yellow fever vaccination. MiXCR, applied by TCRdb to the 5' RACE reads, yields one record per CDR3 protein. The sample holds about 350,000 distinct CDR3 sequences; roughly 4.3% are singletons and the top ten take around 23%. The specimen comprised PBMCs, sampled 5 days after the yellow fever booster vaccination. Source of these receptors: a man aged 18 to 29 who received the YFV17D yellow fever vaccine.

This clonotype was counted at least ten times. The rearrangement uses TRBV5-5 and TRBJ2-1, with D possibly matching TRBD2 (7 bases). The V and J ends lost 7 bases and 2 bases respectively, with 13 bases between them. The CDR3 spans 14 residues. Germline-derived CDR1 and CDR2 are SGHKS and YYEKEE (reference sequence). For the CDR3, the DNA is TGTGCCAGCCGTCGCGGGGGCGCCTACAATGAGCAGTTCTTC. Translation gives CASRRGGAYNEQFF.

This clonotype was recorded a few times. This chain uses TRBV10-1 with TRBJ2-7, with TRBD2 matching over 8 bases. The V and J ends lost 6 bases and 1 base, in that order; junction bases with no gene match: 8. CDR1 WNHNN and CDR2 SYGVQD come from the germline V gene (reference sequence). The CDR3 extends over 15 amino acids. The CDR3 bases are TGCGCCAGCAGGGTACAGGCGGGGGGATCCTACGAGCAGTACTTC. Translated: CASRVQAGGSYEQYF.

The table lists this clonotype with many counts. CDR3 nucleotide sequence: TGTGCCAGCACCACGAGCTCTGGAAACACCATATATTTT. Protein product: CASTTSSGNTIYF. This rearrangement joins TRBV3-1 to TRBJ1-3; D gene unclear. The V and J ends lost 7 bases and 0 bases respectively, with 7 bases between them. The germline CDR1 and CDR2 sequences are LGHDT and YNNKEL (reference sequence). The CDR3 spans 13 residues.

The V and J genes are TRBV20-1 and TRBJ1-6; 7 nucleotides agree with TRBD1. This CDR3 spans 13 amino acids. Germline V lookup: CDR1 DFQATT, CDR2 SNEGSKA (reference sequence). V lost 3 bases and J lost 6; bases outside the gene matches: 2. The CDR3 loop reads CSASGDSNSPLHF. The DNA of the CDR3 is TGCAGTGCTAGTGGGGACAGTAATTCACCCCTCCACTTT.

The J gene is TRBJ1-5, the V gene TRBV12-3 or TRBV12-4; D perhaps matches TRBD1 (5 bases). V was pared by 7 bases and J by 7 bases, with 11 bases between. There are 12 residues in the CDR3. DNA of the CDR3: TGTGCCAGCAAGGGGCGAGGGCAGCCCCAGCATTTT. Translated: CASKGRGQPQHF.

This clonotype appeared a few times. The V and J genes are TRBV9 and TRBJ2-3, with D perhaps TRBD1 (5 bases). V lost 2 bases and J lost 4, with 11 bases in between. CDR3 length equals 14 residues. The V gene's germline CDR1 is SGDLS and CDR2 YYNGEE. Here the CDR3 reads CASSVSPGSDTQYF. DNA for the CDR3: TGTGCCAGCAGCGTCAGTCCAGGGTCAGATACGCAGTATTTT.

This chain uses TRBV12-3 or TRBV12-4 with TRBJ2-1; D call uncertain. The CDR3 length is 13 residues. Trimming took 5 bases from V and 9 from J, leaving 14 bases between them. This CDR3 is CASSHGTAVEQFF. The CDR3 nucleotides are TGTGCCAGCAGTCATGGCACGGCAGTTGAGCAGTTCTTC.

In its sample, this clonotype was seen many times. The CDR3 here is CASSVNYNEQFF. As DNA, the CDR3 is TGCGCCAGCAGTGTAAATTACAATGAGCAGTTCTTC. The chain recombines TRBV10-2 with TRBJ2-1; D remains unclear. This CDR3 region has 12 residues. Per the germline V gene, CDR1 is WSHSY and CDR2 is SAAADI. Trimming took 4 bases from V and 4 from J, leaving 5 bases between them.

This clonotype was observed many times. V and J are TRBV7-2 and TRBJ1-4; D is unresolved. This CDR3 is 12 amino acids long. Germline V gene lookup returns CDR1 SGHTA and CDR2 FQGNSA. Trimming removed 4 bases at V and 8 bases at J, with 8 bases between. The DNA of the CDR3 is TGTGCCAGCAGCTCACGGGAAGAAAAACTGTTTTTT. Translating it yields CASSSREEKLFF.

The DNA for the CDR3 is TGTGCCAGCAGCCAGATTAGCGGGGGGGAAGAGCTGTTTTTT. Protein product: CASSQISGGEELFF. The chain has TRBV4-2 and TRBJ2-2; 11 nucleotides match TRBD2. The CDR3 spans 14 residues. Germline CDR1 is LGHNA and CDR2 is YNFKEQ. With 3 bases clipped from V and 11 bases from J, the junction kept 5 bases outside the gene matches.

The gene calls are TRBV20-1 and TRBJ1-5; D may be TRBD1 (5 bases). The CDR3 has 13 residues. Per germline, CDR1 DFQATT and CDR2 SNEGSKA (reference sequence). The germline V and J ends were trimmed by 6 bases and 0 bases, with 9 bases remaining between them. The CDR3 here is CSAQTDSNQPQHF. The CDR3 DNA reads as TGCAGTGCACAGACAGATAGCAATCAGCCCCAGCATTTT.

The genes are TRBV5-1 and TRBJ2-4, with D perhaps TRBD1 (5 bases). The germline V and J ends were trimmed by 0 bases and 7 bases, with 17 bases remaining between them. Germline-derived CDR1 and CDR2 are SGHRS and YFSETQ. The CDR3 has 16 residues. CDR3 sequence: CASSLVPGSGLNIQYF. CDR3 coding DNA: TGCGCCAGCAGCTTGGTCCCAGGGTCTGGGCTCAACATTCAGTACTTC.

This clonotype was seen more than once but under ten times. This rearrangement joins TRBV29-1 to TRBJ1-1; D is uncertain. The V and J ends lost 4 bases and 0 bases respectively, with 9 bases between them. Germline CDR1 SQVTM, CDR2 ANQGSEA. This CDR3 has 13 amino acids. CDR3 sequence (DNA): TGCAGCGTTGCGCCCTGGGTGAACACTGAAGCTTTCTTT. It encodes CSVAPWVNTEAFF.

In this sample, this clonotype turned up a few times. Here the CDR3 reads CSARDQGGLSGDTQYF. In DNA, the CDR3 is TGCAGTGCTAGAGATCAGGGGGGTTTGTCGGGCGATACGCAGTATTTT. V and J are TRBV20-1 and TRBJ2-3, with D tentatively TRBD1 (7 bases). CDR1 is DFQATT, CDR2 SNEGSKA, per germline (reference sequence). V was shortened by 0 bases and J by 6 bases, with 19 bases between the two germline ends. This CDR3 spans 16 amino acids.

The chain is built from TRBV7-3 and TRBJ2-1; 9 bases line up with TRBD2. The CDR3 consists of 15 residues. Per the germline V gene, CDR1 is SGHTA and CDR2 is FQGTGA. Trimming took 5 bases from V and 5 from J; bases not matched to a gene: 7. The CDR3 protein is CASSPVAGANNEQFF. CDR3 nucleotides: TGTGCCAGCAGCCCCGTAGCGGGGGCCAACAATGAGCAGTTCTTC.

This chain joins TRBV12-3 or TRBV12-4 and TRBJ1-2; TRBD1 matches 7 bases. CDR3 length equals 13 residues. Trimming cost V 5 bases and J 8 bases; bases outside gene matches: 8. This CDR3 is CASSPDRAGGYTF. CDR3 DNA: TGTGCCAGCAGTCCAGACAGGGCTGGCGGCTACACCTTC.

This clonotype appeared many times. V usage is TRBV7-9 and J usage is TRBJ2-7, with TRBD2 matching over 7 bases. After removal of 0 bases from V and 0 bases from J, the junction contained 2 bases not matched to a gene. CDR1 and CDR2 (germline): SEHNR, FQNEAQ (reference sequence). This CDR3 region has 15 residues. The CDR3 here is CASSLAGGSSYEQYV. The DNA of the CDR3 is TGTGCCAGCAGCTTAGCCGGGGGGTCCTCCTACGAGCAGTACGTC.

This clonotype was detected a few times. This chain links TRBV12-3 or TRBV12-4 with TRBJ2-2; 7 bases fit TRBD2. V was pared by 4 bases and J by 7 bases, with 9 bases of the junction left unmatched. This CDR3 spans 15 amino acids. Here the CDR3 DNA reads TGTGCCAGCAGTTCCGGACTAGTAGCGGTCGGGGAGCTGTTTTTT. It translates to CASSSGLVAVGELFF.